This note documents a single T cell receptor (beta chain) sequence. What it binds is unknown. This entry belongs to a study of T cell responses to AZD1222 COVID-19 vaccine. Study observations and caveats: Dominant CD4 TCR responses targeted spike regions 160-218 and 743-854. There were mostly white British donors and more females than males, and clonal diversity was possibly underestimated. Only five to seven AZD1222 recipients were seropositive at baseline. Variant regions that are unmutated are reportedly the target of nearly half of spike-specific TCRs.

CDR1 SEHNR and CDR2 FQNEAQ come from the germline V gene (reference sequence). The CDR3 has 14 residues. V trimming: 4 bases; J trimming: 4 bases; junction bases outside the gene matches: 4. The method was immunoSEQ multiplex PCR; TCRdb's version includes in-frame clones alone and lacks a portion of them. The table includes some 150,000 clones, roughly 87% detected once. The chain recombines TRBV7-9 with TRBJ2-3; 8 nucleotides agree with TRBD2. Specimen: peripheral blood, collected 28 days after the second AZD1222 dose. The receptor comes from an adult who received the AZD1222 COVID-19 vaccine. CDR3 DNA sequence: TGTGCCAGCAGCTCCGGACTAGCCCCAGATACGCAGTATTTT. Its protein product is CASSSGLAPDTQYF.